This TCR beta chain was captured by sequencing in a study of cytomegalovirus exposure and HLA in healthy donors. Study as a whole: Earlier, some 200 million T cells were analyzed, and over 95 million unique TCR beta sequences were found among them. Study-level points and caveats: TCR beta V- and J-gene trimming, according to a later analysis, was linked to a missense DCLRE1C variant. More clonal expansion characterized HLA-associated TCR beta chains than equally common others in a later analysis. An observed cluster of highly shared sequence variants was recorded as a likely sequencing artifact.

The germline gives CDR1 SNHLY, CDR2 FYNNEI. This CDR3 contains 15 residues. V lost 7 bases, J lost 8 bases, and 11 bases stayed unmatched. The study ran its PCR with 60 Vbeta and 13 Jbeta primers. Only in-frame clones appear in the TCRdb table, and some are missing; sequencing was by immunoSEQ multiplex PCR. The sample lists about 280,000 clones; 80% to 90% were seen once. To note about this clone: The antigen is not known.

The material sequenced was PBMCs. The V gene is TRBV2, the J gene TRBJ1-2; 12 bases are a match to TRBD1. The sequence was collected from a woman younger than 35 in good health and CMV-seronegative. The CDR3 DNA reads as TGTGCCAGCAAGGGACAGGGGGCGGGAGAGGGCGGCTACACCTTC. It is translated as CASKGQGAGEGGYTF.